These 21 T cell receptor beta chains came from one sample sequenced in a study of blood T cell repertoires in COVID-19. Measured with immunoSEQ multiplex PCR; TCRdb has only the in-frame clones, and not every one. Of 250,000 to 300,000 clones in the sample, more than 70% are singletons; the top ten hold around 2%. Sequenced material: PBMCs or T cells enriched from blood (not recorded which). The receptor source for this set is a woman between 55 and 75 years old in a cohort exposed to, infected with or recovered from COVID-19 (not recorded which).

The chain joins TRBV30 to TRBJ2-3; a possible D gene is TRBD2 (6 bases). Trimming removed 0 bases from V and 0 bases from J, with 10 bases in between. The length of the CDR3 is 15 residues. The germline V gene encodes CDR1 GTSNPN and CDR2 SVGIG (reference sequence). The CDR3 DNA sequence: TGTGCCTGGAGTGTACGGAGCGGGAGCACAGATACGCAGTATTTT. Encoded protein: CAWSVRSGSTDTQYF.

V gene TRBV28 combines with J gene TRBJ1-1; TRBD1 agrees at 7 bases. The germline CDR1 and CDR2 sequences are MDHEN and SYDVKM. J lost 4 bases, V lost 7 bases, and 12 bases had no gene match. The CDR3 contains 15 residues. CDR3 sequence: CASTGGGASGTEAFF. The DNA for the CDR3 is TGTGCCAGCACTGGAGGGGGCGCCTCCGGCACTGAAGCTTTCTTT.

This sequence joins TRBV19 and TRBJ1-2, with 9 bases matching TRBD1. The germline V gene encodes CDR1 LNHDA and CDR2 SQIVND (reference sequence). CDR3 length: 14 amino acids. V was pared by 4 bases and J by 4 bases, with 4 bases of the junction left unmatched. The CDR3 region is CASSRGQGGYGYTF. The CDR3 coding sequence is TGTGCCAGTAGTAGGGGACAGGGAGGCTATGGCTACACCTTC.

The chain recombines TRBV27 with TRBJ1-4; no definite D call. The CDR3 covers 17 residues. Germline V gives CDR1 MNHEY, CDR2 SMNVEV (reference sequence). V shed 1 base and J shed 1 base, with 13 bases lying between them. The DNA of the CDR3 is TGTGCCAGCAGTTTATATCGGGGTATGGGAACTAATGAAAAACTGTTTTTT. Amino acids: CASSLYRGMGTNEKLFF.

The V and J genes are TRBV18 and TRBJ2-7, with TRBD1 identical over 8 bases. CDR3 size: 14 residues. CDR1 and CDR2 (germline): KGHSH, LQKENI. V lost 4 bases, J lost 7 bases, and 9 bases stayed unmatched. The CDR3: CASSQRTGRGEQYF. DNA for the CDR3: TGTGCCAGCTCACAGAGGACAGGGCGTGGGGAGCAGTACTTC.

This clone was seen a single time. The chain is built from TRBV28 and TRBJ1-4; maybe TRBD1 (6 bases). In germline, CDR1 is MDHEN, CDR2 SYDVKM. CDR3 length: 17 residues. With 4 bases removed from V and 8 bases from J, the gap between germline ends came to 23 bases. CDR3 DNA: TGTGCCAGCAGTTCGCCCCAACAGGGTACGTCTCGGGAAAAACTGTTTTTT. This codes for CASSSPQQGTSREKLFF.

The chain carries TRBV21-1 and TRBJ2-5; the table's D call of TRBD2 was not tested on the DNA. TRBV21-1 is labeled a pseudogene. This CDR3 has 15 residues. The CDR3 spells CASSKAHWEVETQYF. CDR3 coding DNA: TGTGCCAGCAGCAAAGCGCATTGGGAGGTAGAGACCCAGTACTTC.

The table lists this clone with a few counts. Written as DNA, the CDR3 is TGTGCCAGCAGTTCCCCCGGGACAGGCACCTACGAGCAGTACTTC. Encoded protein: CASSSPGTGTYEQYF. This rearrangement joins TRBV28 to TRBJ2-7; 8 bases match TRBD1. Germline V gene data show CDR1 as MDHEN and CDR2 as SYDVKM. The CDR3 is 15 amino acids. After removal of 4 bases from V and 2 bases from J, the junction contained 7 bases not matched to a gene.

This chain joins TRBV10-2 and TRBJ2-7, with TRBD2 matching over 8 bases. V lost 5 bases to trimming and J lost 3 bases; unmatched junction nucleotides: 6. Germline CDR1 is WSHSY and CDR2 is SAAADI. This CDR3 has 14 residues. CDR3 DNA: TGCGCCAGCAGTCATAGCGGGACCCTCTACGAGCAGTACTTC. Translated: CASSHSGTLYEQYF.

This clone has a handful of counts. The chain is built from TRBV19 and TRBJ1-2, with TRBD1 identical over 9 bases. After removal of 5 bases from V and 8 bases from J, the junction contained 6 bases not matched to a gene. Germline V gene lookup returns CDR1 LNHDA and CDR2 SQIVND (reference sequence). The CDR3 extends over 13 amino acids. CDR3 in amino acids: CASSRRTGEGYTF. The CDR3 DNA reads as TGTGCCAGTAGTCGACGGACAGGGGAAGGCTACACCTTC.

V and J are TRBV6-6 and TRBJ1-2; 7 nucleotides line up with TRBD1. This CDR3 region has 13 residues. Germline V gene sequence: CDR1 MNHNY, CDR2 SVGAGI (reference sequence). With 4 bases clipped from V and 4 bases from J, the junction kept 3 bases outside the gene matches. The CDR3 region is CASSSRQGYGYTF. The CDR3 DNA is TGTGCCAGCAGTTCACGACAGGGCTATGGCTACACCTTC.

The V gene is TRBV9, the J gene TRBJ2-2; D call uncertain. Deletions cut 4 bases from V and 6 bases from J, with 16 bases between. Germline CDR1 is SGDLS and CDR2 is YYNGEE. There are 15 residues in the CDR3. The CDR3 bases are TGTGCCAGCAGCCCAACCCCGAAGCCCGCCGGGGAGCTGTTTTTT. Amino acid sequence: CASSPTPKPAGELFF. Looking up the rest from reference TRBV9 and TRBJ2-2 gives the full variable domain: DSGVTQTPKHLITATGQRVTLRCSPRSGDLSVYWYQQSLDQGLQFLIQYYNGEERAKGNILERFSAQQFPDLHSELNLSSLELGDSALYFCASSPTPKPAGELFFGEGSRLTVL.

V and J are TRBV3-1 (or the pseudogene TRBV3-2) and TRBJ2-1; TRBD1 matches at 7 bases. Germline values: CDR1 LGHDT, CDR2 YNNKEL (reference sequence). V dropped 3 bases and J dropped 6; count of bases not matched to a gene: 2. This CDR3 spans 13 amino acids. CDR3 loop: CASSQRQGNEQFF. In DNA, the CDR3 is TGTGCCAGCAGCCAGAGACAGGGCAATGAGCAGTTCTTC.

V is TRBV28 and J is TRBJ1-1; TRBD1 aligns across 10 bases. Losses at the gene ends were 4 bases for V and 4 bases for J; bases not matched to a gene: 3. The CDR3 runs to 14 residues. Germline V CDR1 and CDR2: MDHEN, SYDVKM. The chain's CDR3 is CASSYWTGGTEAFF. The CDR3 coding sequence is TGTGCCAGCAGTTACTGGACAGGGGGCACTGAAGCTTTCTTT.

This clone has a handful of counts. The V call is TRBV24-1, the J call TRBJ2-2; 8 positions agree with TRBD2. Germline V lookup: CDR1 KGHDR, CDR2 SFDVKD. The CDR3 totals 14 residues. V lost 10 bases, J lost 8 bases, and 11 bases stayed unmatched. CDR3 sequence (DNA): TGTGCCACATCCGGGAGGGGAGTGGATGGGGAGCTGTTTTTT. The encoded protein is CATSGRGVDGELFF.

The V and J genes are TRBV11-3 and TRBJ2-1, with a tentative D call TRBD1 (6 bases). The length of the CDR3 is 14 residues. From germline, CDR1 is SGHNT and CDR2 YENEEA. V shed 5 bases and J shed 4 bases, with 12 bases lying between them. The CDR3 region is CASSKRDKYNEQFF. The CDR3 DNA sequence: TGTGCCAGCAGCAAAAGGGACAAATACAATGAGCAGTTCTTC.

The V and J genes are TRBV6-5 and TRBJ1-3, with D uncertain. The CDR3 covers 15 residues. Per the germline V gene, CDR1 is MNHEY and CDR2 is SVGAGI. Trimming left V 5 bases short and J 1 base short, with 12 bases between. CDR3 sequence (DNA): TGTGCCAGCAGTCATGGACGGGAGTCTGGAAACACCATATATTTT. Its protein is CASSHGRESGNTIYF.

V usage is TRBV11-2 and J usage is TRBJ2-4; tentative D call: TRBD1 (5 bases). The V end was cut by 5 bases, the J end by 6 bases, with 17 bases between. This CDR3 comprises 15 residues. From germline, CDR1 is SGHAT and CDR2 FQNNGV. This chain's CDR3 is CASSPLRGIINIQYF. Here the CDR3 DNA reads TGTGCCAGCAGCCCCCTTAGGGGAATCATAAACATTCAGTACTTC.

The rearrangement joins TRBV1 to TRBJ1-3; the table's TRBD1 call for D was not verified on the DNA. TRBV1 is termed a pseudogene. The CDR3 length is 17 residues. The CDR3 loop is CTSSPGGIRDSGNTIYF. CDR3 in DNA: TGCACCAGCAGCCCCGGTGGGATCAGGGACTCTGGAAACACCATATATTTT.

In this sample, this clone turned up a few times. The chain recombines TRBV7-2 with TRBJ2-7; 9 nucleotides align to TRBD2. V lost 3 bases and J lost 2; bases outside the gene matches: 5. This CDR3 region has 15 residues. CDR1 and CDR2 from the germline V gene are SGHTA and FQGNSA. The CDR3 nucleotides read TGTGCCAGCAGCTTGAGGGGACTAGCTGCCTACGAGCAGTACTTC. Translating gives CASSLRGLAAYEQYF.

The chain links TRBV9 to TRBJ2-7; D perhaps matches TRBD1 (6 bases). The germline V gene has CDR1 SGDLS and CDR2 YYNGEE. The CDR3 is made up of 16 amino acids. Trimming took 0 bases from V and 5 from J, leaving 18 bases between them. The CDR3 sequence: CASSVGRGRGMDEQYF. CDR3 sequence (DNA): TGTGCCAGCAGCGTAGGGCGAGGCAGGGGAATGGACGAGCAGTACTTC.